The 16 T cell receptor beta chains in this list originate from one sample, sequenced in a study of T cell repertoires in aging, cancer and after chemotherapy. Amplification of TCR beta used genomic DNA extracted from peripheral blood. Multiplex touch-down PCR with TRB-A/B primers amplified rearranged V-D-J TRB sequences. TCRdb fed the multiplex PCR reads into MiXCR, producing one record per CDR3 protein. The sample records 10,000 to 15,000 distinct CDR3 sequences, around 30% being singletons. Sequencing input: blood. These receptors were obtained from a human donor with a blood cancer.

CDR3 sequence reads: CASRPGTGDTDTQYF. Written as DNA, the CDR3 is TGCGCCAGCAGACCCGGGACAGGGGACACAGATACGCAGTATTTT. This chain links TRBV4-3 with TRBJ2-3; 10 nucleotides line up with TRBD1. CDR3 length: 15 amino acids. Germline CDR1 LGHNA, CDR2 YSLEER. With 6 bases clipped from V and 2 bases from J, the junction kept 5 bases outside the gene matches.

This clonotype was picked up many times. CDR3 in amino acids: CATSRDQVETQYF. The CDR3 DNA sequence: TGTGCCACCAGCAGAGATCAGGTTGAGACCCAGTACTTC. The chain couples TRBV15 to TRBJ2-5; D is undetermined. V lost 0 bases, J lost 5 bases, and 7 bases lay in between. Per the germline V gene, CDR1 is LNHNV and CDR2 is YYDKDF (reference sequence). The CDR3 totals 13 residues.

This clonotype appeared a single time. V usage is TRBV6-5 and J usage is TRBJ2-7; 12 bases match TRBD2. CDR1 MNHEY and CDR2 SVGAGI come from the germline V gene. Trimming at V came to 5 bases and at J to 3 bases, leaving 5 bases not matched to a gene. The CDR3 covers 15 residues. The CDR3 reads CASSRKLAGGYEQYV. CDR3 DNA sequence: TGTGCCAGCAGTCGCAAACTAGCGGGGGGCTACGAGCAGTACGTC.

The rearrangement joins TRBV7-3 to TRBJ2-3; D not resolved. Germline V gives CDR1 SGHTA, CDR2 FQGTGA. Trimming cost V 9 bases and J 2 bases, with 15 bases left between them. The CDR3 contains 14 residues. The CDR3 sequence is CASARDGFTDTQYF. CDR3 nucleotide sequence: TGTGCCAGTGCGAGAGACGGATTCACAGATACGCAGTATTTT.

The chain combines TRBV10-1 with TRBJ1-2; no reliable D call. Looked up from germline, CDR1 is WNHNN and CDR2 is SYGVQD (reference sequence). This CDR3 is 11 amino acids long. V was pared by 3 bases and J by 13 bases, with 12 bases between. The CDR3 here is CASSDHSRSTF. In DNA, the CDR3 is TGCGCCAGCAGTGACCATTCAAGATCCACCTTC.

The rearrangement joins TRBV7-6 to TRBJ1-6; 8 nucleotides match TRBD1. Germline V gives CDR1 SGHVS, CDR2 FNYEAQ. The CDR3 is made up of 14 amino acids. Germline trimming cut 5 bases from V and 8 bases from J; bases unmatched to any gene: 5. The CDR3 loop is CASSNGQGHSPLHF. Here the CDR3 DNA reads TGTGCCAGCAGCAACGGACAGGGCCATTCACCCCTCCACTTT.

This chain joins TRBV5-6 and TRBJ2-5; 7 positions agree with TRBD1. The CDR3 totals 13 residues. The V gene end was trimmed by 4 bases and the J gene end by 2 bases; junction bases not matched to a gene: 2. CDR1 and CDR2 from the germline V gene are SGHDT and YYEEEE. CDR3 sequence (DNA): TGTGCCAGCAGCCCGGGACAGCAAGAGACCCAGTACTTC. This gives the protein CASSPGQQETQYF. The whole variable domain, filled in from reference TRBV5-6 and TRBJ2-5, reads DAGVTQSPTHLIKTRGQQVTLRCSPKSGHDTVSWYQQALGQGPQFIFQYYEEEERQRGNFPDRFSGHQFPNYSSELNVNALLLGDSALYLCASSPGQQETQYFGPGTRLLVL.

The chain joins TRBV5-1 to TRBJ2-7, with a possible D match to TRBD2 (6 bases). Trimming removed 0 bases at V and 9 bases at J, with 7 bases between. The CDR3 sequence is 11 residues long. Germline V gene lookup returns CDR1 SGHRS and CDR2 YFSETQ. As DNA, the CDR3 is TGCGCCAGCAGCTTGGGGGAGGTGCAGTACTTC. It encodes CASSLGEVQYF.

This clonotype was seen ten or more times. The genes are TRBV19 and TRBJ1-5, with D perhaps TRBD1 (5 bases). CDR1 is LNHDA and CDR2 is SQIVND in the germline V gene (reference sequence). Between the trimmed V and J ends, which lost 5 bases and 0 bases, there was a span of 8 bases. This CDR3 spans 14 amino acids. The CDR3 loop reads CASSRGGSNQPQHF. In DNA form, the CDR3 reads TGTGCCAGTAGTCGGGGGGGTAGCAATCAGCCCCAGCATTTT.

This clonotype turned up a few times. V gene TRBV28 combines with J gene TRBJ2-3; TRBD2 matches 11 bases. Germline V gives CDR1 MDHEN, CDR2 SYDVKM. J lost 2 bases, V lost 5 bases, and 12 bases had no gene match. The CDR3 is 18 residues long. CDR3 DNA: TGTGCCAGCAGTCTCAGACCTAGCGGGAGGTATGCCACAGATACGCAGTATTTT. Translated, it gives CASSLRPSGRYATDTQYF.

The chain carries TRBV27 and TRBJ1-1, with TRBD1 matching over 7 bases. V lost 2 bases to trimming and J lost 1 base; unmatched junction nucleotides: 10. CDR3 length: 17 residues. Germline CDR1 is MNHEY and CDR2 is SMNVEV (reference sequence). CDR3 bases: TGTGCCAGCAGTTTAAGACTAGCCCGGGACAGGAACACTGAAGCTTTCTTT. As protein: CASSLRLARDRNTEAFF.

This clonotype counts as medium-sized. V is TRBV6-5 and J is TRBJ1-5, with D possibly being TRBD1 (6 bases). Deletions cut 8 bases from V and 11 bases from J, with 22 bases between. Germline V lookup: CDR1 MNHEY, CDR2 SVGAGI. This CDR3 is 14 amino acids long. DNA for the CDR3: TGTGCCAGCGGGTCTGACAGGTACATTCCGGCCCAGCATTTT. Translated, it gives CASGSDRYIPAQHF.

To note about this clonotype: A single base separates this from a much larger clone, so it may be a read error. V usage is TRBV19 and J usage is TRBJ1-2; TRBD1 aligns across 7 bases. CDR3 length: 11 amino acids. Looked up from germline, CDR1 is LNHDA and CDR2 is SQIVND (reference sequence). J gave up 7 bases and V 11 bases, and 7 bases lay outside the gene matches. The CDR3 loop reads CAVGQESGYTF. Written as DNA, the CDR3 is TGTGCCGTCGGACAGGAATCTGGCTACACCTTC. Using reference TRBV19 and TRBJ1-2 for the parts outside the CDR3, the full variable domain is DGGITQSPKYLFRKEGQNVTLSCEQNLNHDAMYWYRQDPGQGLRLIYYSQIVNDFQKGDIAEGYSVSREKKESFPLTVTSAQKNPTAFYLCAVGQESGYTFGSGTRLTVV.

A note on this clonotype: A much larger clone differs from this one at a single base, so this may be a read error. The V and J genes are TRBV27 and TRBJ2-7; D perhaps matches TRBD2 (6 bases). CDR3 length: 15 residues. Trimming took 6 bases from V and 0 from J, leaving 15 bases between them. Germline values: CDR1 MNHEY, CDR2 SMNVEV (reference sequence). Written as DNA, the CDR3 is TGTGCCAGCAGAATCCATTATAGCGGCTCCTACGAGCAGTACTTC. As protein: CASRIHYSGSYEQYF.

Sample share makes this clonotype medium-sized. The V gene is TRBV27, the J gene TRBJ2-7; a weak D match, TRBD2 (6 bases). The CDR3 spans 14 residues. The germline V gene has CDR1 MNHEY and CDR2 SMNVEV (reference sequence). V was shortened by 6 bases and J by 5 bases, with 17 bases between the two germline ends. Here the CDR3 reads CASSMFRESDEQYV. CDR3 sequence (DNA): TGTGCCAGCAGCATGTTCCGGGAGAGCGACGAGCAGTACGTC.

The chain recombines TRBV18 with TRBJ1-1, with 7 bases aligning to TRBD1. The CDR3 totals 15 residues. V lost 0 bases to trimming and J lost 4 bases; unmatched junction nucleotides: 5. Germline loops: CDR1 KGHSH, CDR2 LQKENI. The CDR3 coding sequence is TGTGCCAGCTCACCACCGGGGACAGTCTTCACTGAAGCTTTCTTT. As protein: CASSPPGTVFTEAFF. Looking up the rest from reference TRBV18 and TRBJ1-1 gives the full variable domain: NAGVMQNPRHLVRRRGQEARLRCSPMKGHSHVYWYRQLPEEGLKFMVYLQKENIIDESGMPKERFSAEFPKEGPSILRIQQVVRGDSAAYFCASSPPGTVFTEAFFGQGTRLTVV.